This T cell receptor (beta chain) derives from a study of T cell responses to AZD1222 COVID-19 vaccine. Only in-frame clones appear in the TCRdb table, and some are missing; sequencing was by immunoSEQ multiplex PCR. The sample lists about 100,000 clones; about nine tenths were seen once. The source of this sequence is an adult in good health. Here the sequenced sample was peripheral blood, taken on day 0 of AZD1222 vaccination.

The CDR3 sequence is CASSTNRAPAEQYF. Here the CDR3 DNA reads TGTGCCAGCAGTACCAACAGGGCTCCAGCCGAGCAGTACTTC. This chain joins TRBV6-5 and TRBJ2-7; the D gene is possibly TRBD1 (6 bases). This CDR3 is built from 14 residues. Looked up from germline, CDR1 is MNHEY and CDR2 is SVGAGI. V shed 5 bases and J shed 6 bases, with 17 bases lying between them.